This T cell receptor (beta chain) was captured by sequencing in a study of PD-1 blockade in classical Hodgkin lymphoma. Study-level background: The patients were dosed with nivolumab 3 mg/kg, infused intravenously every 2 weeks.

Comment on this clone: Its matching antigen is unknown.

Profiling relied on immunoSEQ multiplex PCR, and the TCRdb table lists in-frame clones only, not all of them. Here the sample spans 90,000 to 100,000 clones, approximately 80% being singletons. The V end lost 4 bases, the J end lost 3 bases, and 18 bases lay between the germline ends. The germline V gene has CDR1 ENHRY and CDR2 SYGVKD. CDR3 length: 17 amino acids. General study results and limits: Complete responders had baseline diversity similar to newly diagnosed patients.

Each and every patient relapsed after autologous stem cell transplantation, and patients got differing brentuximab vedotin exposure. The chain carries TRBV10-3 and TRBJ1-4; D gene unclear. The specimen was peripheral blood mononuclear cells (PBMCs), collected before the second cycle of nivolumab. The clonotype originates from a human donor with classical Hodgkin lymphoma. The CDR3, as DNA: TGTGCCATCAGTGGGTCGACAAATCCAGGCCCTAATGAAAAACTGTTTTTT. This translates into CAISGSTNPGPNEKLFF.